The 31 T cell receptor beta chains below all came from one sample that was sequenced in a study of blood T cell repertoires in COVID-19. Clones were sequenced by immunoSEQ multiplex PCR, and TCRdb holds only the in-frame ones, with some missing. The sample lists some 190,000 clones, approximately 86% seen once, with more than 9% in the top ten. The sample consisted of peripheral blood. Source of these receptors: a woman of 80 years or more with active or convalescent COVID-19.

The CDR3 region is CASTLTVTSGSSEQYF. For the CDR3, the DNA is TGTGCCAGCACCCTAACCGTGACTAGCGGGAGTTCCGAGCAGTACTTC. The rearrangement joins TRBV7-9 to TRBJ2-7; 12 bases fit TRBD2. Unmatched junction bases numbered 13, after V lost 7 bases and J lost 6 bases. The CDR3 has 16 residues. Germline V gene lookup returns CDR1 SEHNR and CDR2 FQNEAQ (reference sequence).

V and J are TRBV3-1 (or the pseudogene TRBV3-2) and TRBJ2-1; 8 bases agree with TRBD2. This CDR3 is 15 amino acids long. The V gene's germline CDR1 is LGHDT and CDR2 YNNKEL (reference sequence). Trimming cost V 4 bases and J 6 bases; bases outside gene matches: 8. CDR3 sequence (DNA): TGTGCCAGCAGCCGAGCGGGAGAGAGGGGCAATGAGCAGTTCTTC. This gives the protein CASSRAGERGNEQFF.

The chain is built from TRBV27 and TRBJ1-5; TRBD1 is a possible D gene (5 bases). The V and J ends lost 5 bases and 7 bases respectively, with 12 bases between them. Looked up from germline, CDR1 is MNHEY and CDR2 is SMNVEV (reference sequence). The CDR3 consists of 13 residues. The CDR3 bases are TGTGCCAGCAGTCCTACAAGGGGCCAGCCCCAGCATTTT. This codes for CASSPTRGQPQHF.

The chain links TRBV19 to TRBJ1-5; D unresolved. Between the trimmed V and J ends, which lost 3 bases and 7 bases, there was a span of 10 bases. CDR3 size: 13 residues. CDR1 LNHDA and CDR2 SQIVND come from the germline V gene (reference sequence). In nucleotides, the CDR3 is TGTGCCAGTAGTATTTATAAGGAGCAGCCCCAGCATTTT. Its translation is CASSIYKEQPQHF.

The CDR3 loop is CASRTGTLYEQYF. The CDR3 DNA follows: TGTGCCAGCAGAACCGGGACATTGTACGAGCAGTACTTC. The chain carries TRBV28 and TRBJ2-7, with TRBD1 as a possible D gene (6 bases). V was cut by 6 bases and J by 4 bases, with 13 bases left in between. CDR1 is MDHEN, CDR2 SYDVKM, per germline. CDR3 length: 13 amino acids.

V gene TRBV28 combines with J gene TRBJ2-1, with a possible D match to TRBD1 (6 bases). The CDR3 sequence is 13 residues long. V dropped 5 bases and J dropped 3 bases, with 8 bases sitting between them. Germline V lookup: CDR1 MDHEN, CDR2 SYDVKM. DNA for the CDR3: TGTGCCAGCAGTCCCAGGGGCTACAATGAGCAGTTCTTC. This codes for CASSPRGYNEQFF.

This sequence joins TRBV5-6 and TRBJ2-7; the match to TRBD1 covers 8 bases. This CDR3 has 14 amino acids. J lost 4 bases, V lost 6 bases, and 9 bases had no gene match. Germline V lookup: CDR1 SGHDT, CDR2 YYEEEE. CDR3 nucleotide sequence: TGTGCCAGCATCCTCCGGGACAGGCCATACGAGCAGTACTTC. It is translated as CASILRDRPYEQYF.

This chain uses TRBV5-1 with TRBJ2-3; TRBD2 is a possible D gene (5 bases). CDR1 is SGHRS and CDR2 is YFSETQ in the germline V gene. The CDR3 extends over 16 amino acids. Trimming cost V 2 bases and J 6 bases, with 19 bases left between them. CDR3 residues: CASSLGGRLSGDTQYF. The DNA for the CDR3 is TGCGCCAGCAGCTTAGGAGGACGTCTATCCGGGGATACGCAGTATTTT.

The CDR3 loop reads CASSPDSRIYNEQFF. For the CDR3, the DNA is TGTGCCAGCTCACCGGACAGCCGGATTTACAATGAGCAGTTCTTC. The chain recombines TRBV18 with TRBJ2-1, with D perhaps TRBD1 (6 bases). This CDR3 is 15 amino acids long. Germline assignment: CDR1 KGHSH and CDR2 LQKENI. V was trimmed by 3 bases and J by 4 bases, leaving 13 bases between them.

The J gene is TRBJ2-1, the V gene TRBV20-1; unclear D gene. CDR1 is DFQATT, CDR2 SNEGSKA, per germline (reference sequence). V was clipped by 3 bases and J by 10 bases, with 10 bases between them. This CDR3 is built from 11 residues. The CDR3 DNA sequence: TGCAGTGCTAGGGCAACAGCAGAGCAGTTCTTC. This translates into CSARATAEQFF.

The chain carries TRBV6-5 and TRBJ1-1, with 9 bases fitting TRBD1. V lost 6 bases, J lost 6 bases, and 8 bases stayed unmatched. The CDR3 loop spans 14 amino acids. Germline V gene data show CDR1 as MNHEY and CDR2 as SVGAGI. The CDR3 region is CASRPPGQGPEAFF. Written as DNA, the CDR3 is TGTGCCAGCAGACCACCGGGACAGGGCCCTGAAGCTTTCTTT.

V gene TRBV5-1 combines with J gene TRBJ1-1; weak D call: TRBD1 (6 bases). Trimming left V 0 bases short and J 1 base short, with 16 bases between. Germline V gene sequence: CDR1 SGHRS, CDR2 YFSETQ. This CDR3 has 17 amino acids. This chain's CDR3 is CASSLGRQGQANTEAFF. CDR3 in DNA: TGCGCCAGCAGCTTGGGTCGTCAGGGACAAGCGAACACTGAAGCTTTCTTT.

The CDR3 region has the DNA TGTGCCAGCAGTTTATCTCAGGGGGCTACCCATTCACCCCTCCACTTT. This encodes CASSLSQGATHSPLHF. The chain uses TRBV27 and TRBJ1-6, with 8 positions matching TRBD1. Per the germline V gene, CDR1 is MNHEY and CDR2 is SMNVEV (reference sequence). The CDR3 spans 16 residues. Unmatched junction bases numbered 6, after V lost 0 bases and J lost 8 bases.

The chain combines TRBV28 with TRBJ2-7, with a possible D match to TRBD2 (6 bases). Germline V lookup: CDR1 MDHEN, CDR2 SYDVKM. Trimming took 6 bases from V and 2 from J, leaving 17 bases between them. The CDR3 totals 15 residues. The CDR3 DNA sequence: TGTGCCAGCAGGACCCTCGGCGGGACCACCTACGAGCAGTACTTC. As protein: CASRTLGGTTYEQYF.

V and J are TRBV19 and TRBJ1-3, with TRBD1 as a possible D gene (6 bases). This CDR3 contains 13 residues. Germline V lookup: CDR1 LNHDA, CDR2 SQIVND (reference sequence). V was cut by 6 bases and J by 3 bases, with 9 bases left in between. The CDR3 loop reads CASRGHFGNTIYF. The CDR3 DNA reads TGTGCCAGTAGGGGACACTTTGGAAACACCATATATTTT.

The CDR3 sequence is CASSQSRATNEKLFF. DNA for the CDR3: TGCGCCAGCAGCCAGTCACGAGCAACTAATGAAAAACTGTTTTTT. The V gene is TRBV4-1, the J gene TRBJ1-4; D unresolved. Trimming stripped 3 bases from V and 0 bases from J, with 8 bases between. Germline CDR1 MGHRA, CDR2 YSYEKL. CDR3 size: 15 residues.

The chain combines TRBV30 with TRBJ2-3, with 7 bases identical to TRBD1. The V gene's germline CDR1 is GTSNPN and CDR2 SVGIG (reference sequence). The length of the CDR3 is 15 residues. The V gene end was trimmed by 2 bases and the J gene end by 3 bases; junction bases not matched to a gene: 8. CDR3 DNA: TGTGCCTGGAGTCCGACAGGGCACCATACAGATACGCAGTATTTT. Protein sequence: CAWSPTGHHTDTQYF.

This chain links TRBV6-5 with TRBJ1-1, with 7 nucleotides matching TRBD1. The CDR3 is made up of 14 amino acids. Trimming cost V 6 bases and J 1 base; bases outside gene matches: 5. The germline gives CDR1 MNHEY, CDR2 SVGAGI. CDR3 DNA: TGTGCCAGCAGGCGAGGACAGGCGAACACTGAAGCTTTCTTT. Translated, it gives CASRRGQANTEAFF.

This clone was found once. The chain joins TRBV9 to TRBJ2-1; no clear D. This CDR3 has 15 residues. Germline assignment: CDR1 SGDLS and CDR2 YYNGEE. V was cut by 4 bases and J by 0 bases, with 11 bases left in between. CDR3 residues: CASSPTVSSYNEQFF. DNA of the CDR3: TGTGCCAGCAGCCCGACTGTAAGCTCCTACAATGAGCAGTTCTTC.

J is TRBJ2-3 and V is TRBV3-1 (or the pseudogene TRBV3-2); no firm D call. Trimming took off 4 bases at V and 0 bases at J, with 17 bases between the two ends. This CDR3 has 17 amino acids. CDR1 and CDR2 from the germline V gene are LGHDT and YNNKEL (reference sequence). As DNA, the CDR3 is TGTGCCAGCAGCCTAGCTCTGTCCCTTGCGAGCACAGATACGCAGTATTTT. It codes for CASSLALSLASTDTQYF.

The chain has TRBV7-3 and TRBJ2-3; 11 bases line up with TRBD2. V was clipped by 5 bases and J by 4 bases; unmatched bases: 8. The CDR3 extends over 16 amino acids. From germline, CDR1 is SGHTA and CDR2 FQGTGA. CDR3: CASSPHSGRAPDTQYF. DNA for the CDR3: TGTGCCAGCAGCCCCCATAGCGGGAGGGCCCCAGATACGCAGTATTTT.

This chain joins TRBV2 and TRBJ2-7; 7 bases align to TRBD1. The CDR3 sequence is 15 residues long. Per germline, CDR1 SNHLY and CDR2 FYNNEI. V trimming: 6 bases; J trimming: 3 bases; junction bases outside the gene matches: 11. For the CDR3, the DNA is TGTGCCAGCAGCGATACCCGGACAGGTAGCTACGAGCAGTACTTC. Protein sequence: CASSDTRTGSYEQYF.

This chain joins TRBV27 and TRBJ1-1; 11 bases agree with TRBD1. Germline V gives CDR1 MNHEY, CDR2 SMNVEV (reference sequence). The CDR3 consists of 15 residues. The ends lost 6 bases at V and 1 base at J; junction bases unmatched: 4. CDR3 residues: CASSWDRGENTEAFF. The CDR3 coding sequence is TGTGCCAGCAGCTGGGACAGGGGGGAGAACACTGAAGCTTTCTTT.

The chain recombines TRBV3-1 (or the pseudogene TRBV3-2) with TRBJ2-3; 10 bases match TRBD1. CDR3 length: 16 amino acids. J gave up 5 bases and V 3 bases, and 8 bases lay outside the gene matches. The V gene's germline CDR1 is LGHDT and CDR2 YNNKEL (reference sequence). In DNA, the CDR3 is TGTGCCAGCAGCCAGATGACAGGGGGCTCCCAAGATACGCAGTATTTT. Protein product: CASSQMTGGSQDTQYF.

The V call is TRBV19, the J call TRBJ2-1, with 8 bases fitting TRBD2. CDR3 size: 14 residues. Trimming cost V 8 bases and J 8 bases; bases outside gene matches: 11. Germline V gene sequence: CDR1 LNHDA, CDR2 SQIVND (reference sequence). CDR3: CASRAGVPLHEQFF. CDR3 nucleotides: TGTGCCAGTCGAGCGGGAGTCCCTCTACATGAGCAGTTCTTC.

The J gene is TRBJ2-1, the V gene TRBV6-1, with TRBD2 matching 7 bases. Trimming took 3 bases from V and 0 from J; bases not matched to a gene: 2. This CDR3 comprises 15 residues. The germline gives CDR1 MNHNS, CDR2 SASEGT. The CDR3 sequence is CASSDRGSSYNEQFF. CDR3 DNA sequence: TGTGCCAGCAGTGATCGCGGGAGCTCCTACAATGAGCAGTTCTTC.

V gene TRBV6-5 combines with J gene TRBJ2-2; TRBD2 matches at 7 bases. J was trimmed by 2 bases and V by 6 bases; bases with no gene match: 3. The CDR3 spans 14 residues. Germline CDR1 reads MNHEY; CDR2 reads SVGAGI. The DNA of the CDR3 is TGTGCCAGCAGATCTAGCGGAAACACCGGGGAGCTGTTTTTT. It specifies CASRSSGNTGELFF.

The genes are TRBV29-1 and TRBJ2-3; maybe TRBD1 (5 bases). The CDR3 loop spans 16 amino acids. The V gene's germline CDR1 is SQVTM and CDR2 ANQGSEA. The ends were cut back, 1 base at V and 0 bases at J, with 14 bases in the middle. The CDR3 sequence: CSVEGTMDSSTDTQYF. In nucleotides, the CDR3 is TGCAGCGTTGAAGGGACAATGGATTCTAGCACAGATACGCAGTATTTT.

This chain uses TRBV24-1 with TRBJ2-2, with 7 bases aligning to TRBD1. V trimming: 5 bases; J trimming: 2 bases; junction bases outside the gene matches: 7. This CDR3 is built from 16 residues. Germline V gene data show CDR1 as KGHDR and CDR2 as SFDVKD. The CDR3 region has the DNA TGTGCCACCAGTGGAGCCGGGACAGCAAACACCGGGGAGCTGTTTTTT. Protein sequence: CATSGAGTANTGELFF.

The chain recombines TRBV9 with TRBJ2-7, with 11 bases aligning to TRBD2. The CDR3 runs 15 residues. Germline values: CDR1 SGDLS, CDR2 YYNGEE. V was clipped by 4 bases and J by 4 bases; unmatched bases: 7. The CDR3 here is CASSLGLAVGYEQYF. CDR3 bases: TGTGCCAGCAGCTTGGGACTAGCGGTGGGGTACGAGCAGTACTTC.

This chain links TRBV5-1 with TRBJ2-3, with 7 bases matching TRBD1. The trim removed 0 bases at V and 6 bases at J, leaving 1 base unmatched. This CDR3 is built from 13 residues. CDR1 is SGHRS, CDR2 YFSETQ, per germline. The CDR3 here is CASSLEGGDTQYF. The DNA of the CDR3 is TGCGCCAGCAGCTTGGAAGGGGGCGATACGCAGTATTTT.